This T cell receptor beta chain was recorded in a study of T cell responses to AZD1222 COVID-19 vaccine. Germline V CDR1 and CDR2: SGHRS, YFSETQ. Trimming shortened V by 3 bases and J by 4 bases, and 13 bases separated the two germline ends. This CDR3 is 14 amino acids long. Whole-study findings and limits: Spike-specific TCR breadth and depth went up after people got two AZD1222 doses. Reports indicate that nearly half of spike-specific TCRs are directed at unmutated variant regions.

Data came from immunoSEQ multiplex PCR; TCRdb stores just in-frame clones and leaves some out. This table holds about 140,000 clones, roughly 92% found once. As regards this clone: Its antigen is unknown.

The starting material was peripheral blood, obtained on day 0 of AZD1222 vaccination. The source is an adult in good health. This chain connects TRBV5-1 to TRBJ1-1; unclear D gene. CDR3 residues: CASSSIDWGTEAFF. CDR3 bases: TGCGCCAGCAGCTCAATTGACTGGGGCACTGAAGCTTTCTTT.